This T cell receptor (beta chain) was retrieved from a study of cytomegalovirus exposure and HLA in healthy donors. As concerns this clone: What it binds is unknown.

Study-wide findings and caveats: Across HLA loci, a later analysis found differing TCR association rates, with DRB1 most and HLA-C fewest. Several top significant clusters appeared, in a later analysis, to be linked to common viral pathogens.

Amplification used 60 Vbeta primers and 13 Jbeta primers. Produced via immunoSEQ multiplex PCR; TCRdb's table is partial and in-frame only. The sample has approximately 200,000 clones, roughly four fifths seen once. The CDR3 consists of 22 residues. Trimming took 1 base from V and 0 from J, leaving 28 bases between them. The germline CDR1 and CDR2 sequences are MNHNS and SASEGT. This clonotype was sampled from a man in his thirties or forties in good health and CMV-seronegative. The rearrangement uses TRBV6-1 and TRBJ2-1; the D gene is possibly TRBD1 (6 bases). The sequencing input was PBMCs. In nucleotides, the CDR3 is TGTGCCAGCAGTGAAGAAATAGGCGCGTGGAGCTGGGGGCAGCGCTCCTACAATGAGCAGTTCTTC. Translated, it gives CASSEEIGAWSWGQRSYNEQFF.